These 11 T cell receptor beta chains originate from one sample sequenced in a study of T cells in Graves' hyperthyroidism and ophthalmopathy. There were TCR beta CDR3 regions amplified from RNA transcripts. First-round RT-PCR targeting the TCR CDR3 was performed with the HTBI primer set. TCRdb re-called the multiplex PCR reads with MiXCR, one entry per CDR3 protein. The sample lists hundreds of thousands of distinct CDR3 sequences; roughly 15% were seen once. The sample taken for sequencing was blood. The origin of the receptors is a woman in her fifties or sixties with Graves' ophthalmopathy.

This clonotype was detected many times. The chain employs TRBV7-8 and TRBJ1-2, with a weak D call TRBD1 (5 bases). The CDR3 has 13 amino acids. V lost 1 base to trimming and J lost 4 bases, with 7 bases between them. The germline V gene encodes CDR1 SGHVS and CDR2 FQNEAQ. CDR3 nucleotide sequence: TGTGCCAGCAGCTTAGACGGGACCTATGGCTACACCTTC. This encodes CASSLDGTYGYTF.

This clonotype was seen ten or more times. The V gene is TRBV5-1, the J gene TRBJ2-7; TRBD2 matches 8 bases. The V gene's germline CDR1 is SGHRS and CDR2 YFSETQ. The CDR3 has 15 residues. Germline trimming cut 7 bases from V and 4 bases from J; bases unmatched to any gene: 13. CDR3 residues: CASRRTTSVGYEQYF. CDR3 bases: TGCGCCAGCCGTCGGACGACTAGCGTAGGTTACGAGCAGTACTTC.

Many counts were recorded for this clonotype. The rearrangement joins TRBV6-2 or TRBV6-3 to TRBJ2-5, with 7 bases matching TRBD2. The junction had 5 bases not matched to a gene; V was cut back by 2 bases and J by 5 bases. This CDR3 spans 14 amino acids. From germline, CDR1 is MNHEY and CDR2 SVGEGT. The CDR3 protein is CASSYQLASETQYF. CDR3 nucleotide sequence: TGTGCCAGCAGTTACCAACTAGCGAGCGAGACCCAGTACTTC.

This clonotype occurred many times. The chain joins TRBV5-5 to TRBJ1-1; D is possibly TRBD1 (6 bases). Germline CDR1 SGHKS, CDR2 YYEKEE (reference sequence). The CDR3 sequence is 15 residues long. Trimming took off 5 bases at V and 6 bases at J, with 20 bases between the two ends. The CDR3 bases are TGTGCCAGCAGAACAGGGCCTTGGGCGGAATCTGAAGCTTTCTTT. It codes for CASRTGPWAESEAFF.

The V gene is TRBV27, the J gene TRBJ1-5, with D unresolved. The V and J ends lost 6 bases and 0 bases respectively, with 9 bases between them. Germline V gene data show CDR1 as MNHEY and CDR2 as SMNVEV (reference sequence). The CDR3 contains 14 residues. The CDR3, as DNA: TGTGCCAGCAGCGTGAAACATAGCAATCAGCCCCAGCATTTT. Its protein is CASSVKHSNQPQHF.

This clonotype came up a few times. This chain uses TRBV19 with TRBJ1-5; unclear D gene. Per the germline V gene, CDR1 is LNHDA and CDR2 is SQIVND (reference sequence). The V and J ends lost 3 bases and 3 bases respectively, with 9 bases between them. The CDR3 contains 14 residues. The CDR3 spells CASSIYGANQPQHF. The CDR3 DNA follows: TGTGCCAGTAGTATTTACGGAGCCAATCAGCCCCAGCATTTT.

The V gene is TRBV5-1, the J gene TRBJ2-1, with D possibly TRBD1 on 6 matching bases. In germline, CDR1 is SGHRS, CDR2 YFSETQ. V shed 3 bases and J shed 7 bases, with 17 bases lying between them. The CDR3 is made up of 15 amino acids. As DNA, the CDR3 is TGCGCCAGCAGCTGCCAGGGGTGTGCGAAGAATGAGCAGTTCTTC. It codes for CASSCQGCAKNEQFF.

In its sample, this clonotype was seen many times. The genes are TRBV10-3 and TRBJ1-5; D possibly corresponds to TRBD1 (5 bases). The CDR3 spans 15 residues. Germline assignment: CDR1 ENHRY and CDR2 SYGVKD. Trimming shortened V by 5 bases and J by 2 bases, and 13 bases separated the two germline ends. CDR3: CAISRDLSGNQPQHF. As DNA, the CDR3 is TGTGCCATCAGTCGGGACCTGAGCGGCAATCAGCCCCAGCATTTT.

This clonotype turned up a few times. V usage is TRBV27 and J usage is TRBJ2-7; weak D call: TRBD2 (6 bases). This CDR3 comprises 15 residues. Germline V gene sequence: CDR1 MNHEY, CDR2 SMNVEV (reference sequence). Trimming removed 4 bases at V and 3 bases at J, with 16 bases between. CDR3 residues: CASSSGLSPSYEQYF. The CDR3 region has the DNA TGTGCCAGCAGTTCGGGACTCTCTCCAAGCTACGAGCAGTACTTC.

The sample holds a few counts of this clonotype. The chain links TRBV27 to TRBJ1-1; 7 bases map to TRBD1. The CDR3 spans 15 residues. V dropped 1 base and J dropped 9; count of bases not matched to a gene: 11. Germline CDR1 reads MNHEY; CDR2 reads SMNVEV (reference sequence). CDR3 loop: CASSLYSQGSGKAFF. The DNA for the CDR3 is TGTGCCAGCAGTTTATATTCACAGGGGTCCGGAAAAGCTTTCTTT.

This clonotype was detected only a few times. The CDR3 protein is CASSQDAGTASTDTQYF. The DNA for the CDR3 is TGTGCCAGCAGCCAAGATGCCGGGACAGCTAGCACAGATACGCAGTATTTT. The chain recombines TRBV4-2 with TRBJ2-3; 7 bases agree with TRBD1. This CDR3 is built from 17 residues. Germline CDR1 is LGHNA and CDR2 is YNFKEQ. The ends lost 0 bases at V and 0 bases at J; junction bases unmatched: 6.